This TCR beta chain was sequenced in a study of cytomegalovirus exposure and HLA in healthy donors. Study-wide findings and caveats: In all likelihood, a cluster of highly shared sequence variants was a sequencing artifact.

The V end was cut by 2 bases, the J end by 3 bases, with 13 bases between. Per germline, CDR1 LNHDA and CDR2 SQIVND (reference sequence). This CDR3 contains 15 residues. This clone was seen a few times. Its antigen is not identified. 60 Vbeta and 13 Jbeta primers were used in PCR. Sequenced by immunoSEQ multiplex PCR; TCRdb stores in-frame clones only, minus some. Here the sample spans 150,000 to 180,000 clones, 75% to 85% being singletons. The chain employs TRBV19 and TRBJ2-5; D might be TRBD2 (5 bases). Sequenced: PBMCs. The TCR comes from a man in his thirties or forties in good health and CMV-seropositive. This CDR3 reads CASSILLSGKETQYF. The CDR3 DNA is TGTGCCAGTAGTATATTACTTTCGGGGAAAGAGACCCAGTACTTC.